Listed below are T cell receptor beta chains from one sample, sequenced in a study of T cells in localized non-small cell lung cancer. Method: immunoSEQ multiplex PCR; TCRdb's copy keeps in-frame clones and lacks some. The table has tens of thousands of clones, 86% seen once. This specimen was peripheral blood, taken before any cancer treatment. The receptors here all came from an older male donor with stage III squamous cell lung carcinoma. Both conserved end residues are part of each CDR3. A D gene is named only where the DNA matches it firmly. Not every row has a clone size; where given, it reads once, few, many or a size class.

NA | NA | TRBJ2-2 | TRBV7-8 | CASSLTNTGELFF | TGTGCCAGCAGCTTAACAAACACCGGGGAGCTGTTTTTT
NA | TRBD1 | TRBJ2-7 | TRBV4-1 | CASSPGQGGSYEQYF | TGCGCCAGCAGCCCGGGACAGGGGGGCTCCTACGAGCAGTACTTC
NA | NA | TRBJ1-5 | TRBV7-9 | CASSQDSNQPQHF | TGTGCCAGCAGTCAAGATAGCAATCAGCCCCAGCATTTT
NA | TRBD2 | TRBJ2-1 | TRBV19 | CASNPAGAWGNEQFF | TGTGCCAGTAATCCAGCGGGAGCCTGGGGCAATGAGCAGTTCTTC
NA | NA | TRBJ2-4 | TRBV5-4 | CASSLGSGGAIQYF | TGTGCCAGCAGCTTGGGTTCGGGCGGTGCCATTCAGTACTTC
NA | NA | TRBJ2-3 | TRBV5-6 | CASSLRGDFRGTQYF | TGTGCCAGCAGCTTGAGGGGCGATTTTAGAGGTACGCAGTATTTT
NA | TRBD1 | TRBJ1-3 | TRBV11-2 | CASSSRGGSGNTIYF | TGTGCCAGCAGCTCCAGGGGGGGCTCTGGAAACACCATATATTTT
NA | TRBD2 | TRBJ2-2 | TRBV7-3 | CASSWAGGANTGELFF | TGTGCCAGCAGCTGGGCGGGAGGGGCGAACACCGGGGAGCTGTTTTTT
NA | NA | TRBJ2-3 | TRBV2 | CASSESLTRGAQYF | TGTGCCAGCAGTGAAAGCTTGACTAGAGGGGCGCAGTATTTT
NA | NA | TRBJ2-3 | TRBV27 | CASSPRTSTDTQYF | TGTGCCAGCAGCCCCCGGACTAGCACAGATACGCAGTATTTT
once | NA | TRBJ2-4 | TRBV4-3 | CASSRGLQNIQYF | TGCGCCAGCAGCCGCGGACTGCAAAACATTCAGTACTTC
NA | NA | TRBJ2-7 | TRBV21-1 | CATDRDTLTYEQYF | TGTGCCACTGACCGGGACACCCTAACCTACGAGCAGTACTTC
NA | TRBD1 | TRBJ1-1 | TRBV19 | CASSDRGWDTEAFF | TGTGCCAGTAGTGACAGGGGCTGGGACACTGAAGCTTTCTTT
NA | NA | TRBJ2-4 | TRBV29-1 | CSVGTVLAKNIQYF | TGCAGCGTTGGGACAGTTCTAGCCAAAAACATTCAGTACTTC
NA | TRBD1 | TRBJ2-7 | TRBV2 | CASRGGQGYEQYF | TGTGCCAGCAGGGGGGGACAGGGATACGAGCAGTACTTC
once | NA | TRBJ2-5 | TRBV9 | CASSVQTERGETQYF | TGTGCCAGCAGCGTCCAGACCGAGAGGGGGGAGACCCAGTACTTC
few | NA | TRBJ1-1 | TRBV2 | CASSTYYEAFF | TGTGCCAGCAGTACCTATTACGAAGCTTTCTTT
NA | NA | TRBJ2-1 | TRBV19 | CASSIGQFNEQFF | TGTGCCAGTAGTATAGGTCAGTTCAATGAGCAGTTCTTC
NA | NA | TRBJ1-4 | TRBV14 | CASSRTLNEKLFF | TGTGCCAGCAGCCGGACACTAAATGAAAAACTGTTTTTT
NA | TRBD2 | TRBJ2-7 | TRBV7-6 | CASSLLPTGTSGGIYEQYF | TGTGCCAGCAGCCTCCTACCAACCGGGACTAGCGGGGGGATCTACGAGCAGTACTTC
NA | TRBD1 | TRBJ2-7 | TRBV30 | CALNRDSSYEQYF | TGTGCCTTAAACCGGGACAGCTCCTACGAGCAGTACTTC
NA | NA | TRBJ1-2 | TRBV6-1 | CASSEAAYGYTF | TGTGCCAGCAGTGAAGCGGCCTATGGCTACACCTTC
NA | NA | TRBJ1-5 | TRBV29-1 | CSVEEGGQPQHF | TGCAGCGTTGAAGAGGGGGGTCAGCCCCAGCATTTT